The T cell receptor beta chain described here comes from a study of T cells in Graves' hyperthyroidism and ophthalmopathy. Across the whole study: Before any treatment, at initial diagnosis, peripheral blood was collected.

Ten or more counts support this clonotype. The CDR3 contains 16 residues. Trimming cost V 3 bases and J 0 bases; bases outside gene matches: 7. Germline assignment: CDR1 KGHSH and CDR2 LQKENI. Clinicians diagnosed patients from clinical symptoms, serum thyroxine and TRAb, thyroid ultrasound and orbital computed tomography. PBMCs were collected from a 10 ml volume of fresh peripheral blood. Amplified TCR beta CDR3 regions came from RNA transcripts. The TCR CDR3 was amplified in a first-round RT-PCR using the HTBI primer set. TCRdb itself ran the multiplex PCR reads through MiXCR, one entry per CDR3 protein. The sample holds under 350,000 distinct CDR3 sequences; about 14% are singletons and the top ten take 6.5% to 10%.

The sample comprised blood. The receptor was isolated from a woman in her 30s with Graves' hyperthyroidism that later progressed to Graves' ophthalmopathy. This chain uses TRBV18 with TRBJ1-1; 7 nucleotides agree with TRBD1. The CDR3 sequence: CASSPNRGGMNTEAFF. The CDR3 DNA sequence: TGTGCCAGCTCACCCAACAGGGGCGGTATGAACACTGAAGCTTTCTTT.